Listed here are 29 T cell receptor beta chains from one sample, sequenced in a study of blood T cell repertoires in COVID-19. Produced via immunoSEQ multiplex PCR; TCRdb's table is partial and in-frame only. The sample yields 350,000 to 450,000 clones, roughly 91% seen once. The sequencing input was PBMCs or T cells enriched from blood (not recorded which). The receptors were sampled from a woman in her 30s who had recovered from COVID-19.

The V gene is TRBV6-5, the J gene TRBJ1-2; D remains ambiguous. The germline gives CDR1 MNHEY, CDR2 SVGAGI. V dropped 7 bases and J dropped 1 base, with 10 bases sitting between them. This CDR3 has 13 amino acids. Written as DNA, the CDR3 is TGTGCCAGCAAGAGGGCCCTTAACTATGGCTACACCTTC. This sequence encodes CASKRALNYGYTF.

The chain is built from TRBV2 and TRBJ2-1; 12 bases fit TRBD2. The CDR3 runs 17 residues. V shed 5 bases and J 2 bases; nucleotides not matched to a gene: 7. Looked up from germline, CDR1 is SNHLY and CDR2 is FYNNEI. CDR3 loop: CASSLGLAGLAYNEQFF. CDR3 sequence (DNA): TGTGCCAGCAGTCTAGGACTAGCGGGGTTAGCCTACAATGAGCAGTTCTTC.

The chain links TRBV19 to TRBJ2-1; 7 positions agree with TRBD2. The CDR3 sequence is 14 residues long. CDR1 and CDR2 from the germline V gene are LNHDA and SQIVND (reference sequence). V was pared by 3 bases and J by 8 bases, with 7 bases of the junction left unmatched. This CDR3 is CASSIGGFWDEQFF. The CDR3 DNA reads TGTGCCAGTAGTATCGGGGGGTTTTGGGATGAGCAGTTCTTC.

The chain couples TRBV7-6 to TRBJ2-3; TRBD2 matches at 12 bases. Per the germline V gene, CDR1 is SGHVS and CDR2 is FNYEAQ. CDR3 length equals 19 residues. Losses at the gene ends were 5 bases for V and 4 bases for J; bases not matched to a gene: 16. CDR3 sequence reads: CASSKRLAGEDRGADTQYF. In DNA form, the CDR3 reads TGTGCCAGCAGCAAAAGACTAGCGGGAGAGGATAGGGGTGCAGATACGCAGTATTTT.

The rearrangement uses TRBV3-1 (or the pseudogene TRBV3-2) and TRBJ2-1; D not certain. V lost 1 base, J lost 2 bases, and 12 bases lay in between. This CDR3 contains 16 residues. Germline V gene lookup returns CDR1 LGHDT and CDR2 YNNKEL (reference sequence). The CDR3 loop is CASSQVYRIPYNEQFF. The DNA of the CDR3 is TGTGCCAGCAGCCAAGTATACAGAATCCCCTACAATGAGCAGTTCTTC.

The chain carries TRBV21-1 and TRBJ2-5; the table's D call of TRBD2 was not tested on the DNA. TRBV21-1 counts as a pseudogene. There are 19 residues in the CDR3. CDR3 DNA: TGTGCCAGCAGCTCCGGAGGGCCGGACTTAAGTCTAGGTTGGGAGACCCAGTACTTC. Translation gives CASSSGGPDLSLGWETQYF.

V and J are TRBV25-1 and TRBJ2-2, with a weak D call TRBD1 (6 bases). The V gene's germline CDR1 is MGHDK and CDR2 SYGVNS. Trimming took off 2 bases at V and 3 bases at J, with 16 bases between the two ends. The CDR3 length is 17 residues. The CDR3 DNA is TGTGCCAGCAGTGAACTTCGACAGGACTTCTACACCGGGGAGCTGTTTTTT. As protein: CASSELRQDFYTGELFF.

V and J are TRBV15 and TRBJ1-4; D is undetermined. This CDR3 is built from 15 residues. The V gene's germline CDR1 is LNHNV and CDR2 YYDKDF (reference sequence). V lost 0 bases to trimming and J lost 5 bases, with 10 bases between them. CDR3 in amino acids: CATSRDIGRNEKLFF. In DNA, the CDR3 is TGTGCCACCAGCAGAGATATCGGGAGAAATGAAAAACTGTTTTTT.

The J gene is TRBJ2-5, the V gene TRBV3-1 (or the pseudogene TRBV3-2); the match to TRBD2 covers 8 bases. Looked up from germline, CDR1 is LGHDT and CDR2 is YNNKEL (reference sequence). The CDR3 runs to 15 residues. The V and J ends lost 7 bases and 3 bases, in that order; junction bases with no gene match: 10. The DNA for the CDR3 is TGTGCCAGCACGCCCGGGACTAGGGACGAAGAGACCCAGTACTTC. Translating it yields CASTPGTRDEETQYF.

This rearrangement joins TRBV7-8 to TRBJ1-5; the D is unclear. Germline CDR1 SGHVS, CDR2 FQNEAQ. This CDR3 region has 18 residues. V was trimmed by 2 bases and J by 0 bases, leaving 17 bases between them. CDR3 sequence: CASSLTSAGGYSNQPQHF. The DNA of the CDR3 is TGTGCCAGCAGCTTAACTTCTGCGGGCGGATATAGCAATCAGCCCCAGCATTTT.

The sample holds a few counts of this clone. The chain recombines TRBV4-3 with TRBJ1-5; 7 bases are shared with TRBD1. The CDR3 loop spans 16 amino acids. With V trimmed by 4 bases and J by 6 bases, 12 bases remained unmatched. Germline V gene data show CDR1 as LGHNA and CDR2 as YSLEER. The CDR3 loop reads CASSPDRDSSFQPQHF. The CDR3 coding sequence is TGCGCCAGCAGCCCAGACCGGGACAGTTCTTTTCAGCCCCAGCATTTT.

CDR3 bases: TGTGCCAGCCTCCAACGGGACAGTGGGAATGAGCAGTTCTTC. It specifies CASLQRDSGNEQFF. The genes are TRBV11-2 and TRBJ2-1; 7 nucleotides agree with TRBD1. Germline V CDR1 and CDR2: SGHAT, FQNNGV. The CDR3 loop spans 14 amino acids. Germline trimming cut 8 bases from V and 7 bases from J; bases unmatched to any gene: 11.

Of note for this clone: Additional DNA sequences in this sample encode the identical CDR3. The chain combines TRBV27 with TRBJ2-7; D remains unclear. The germline gives CDR1 MNHEY, CDR2 SMNVEV (reference sequence). The CDR3 has 12 residues. V lost 6 bases and J lost 0, with 6 bases in between. The CDR3 loop reads CASSDNSYEQYF. The CDR3 nucleotides read TGTGCCAGCAGCGACAACTCCTACGAGCAGTACTTC.

The chain employs TRBV19 and TRBJ2-1; 8 nucleotides align to TRBD2. The CDR3 loop spans 14 amino acids. The germline gives CDR1 LNHDA, CDR2 SQIVND (reference sequence). V shed 8 bases and J 5 bases; nucleotides not matched to a gene: 8. The CDR3 region has the DNA TGTGCCAGTCGCGGGGCGGGGGGAAACAATGAGCAGTTCTTC. This sequence encodes CASRGAGGNNEQFF.

This chain joins TRBV6-1 and TRBJ2-1; 8 bases are a match to TRBD2. CDR3 size: 16 residues. The germline V gene has CDR1 MNHNS and CDR2 SASEGT. V lost 3 bases and J lost 9; bases outside the gene matches: 13. The CDR3 loop reads CASSDPLAEADFEQFF. CDR3 coding DNA: TGTGCCAGCAGTGACCCACTAGCGGAGGCGGACTTTGAGCAGTTCTTC.

The chain has TRBV7-9 and TRBJ1-3; TRBD1 might be the D (5 bases). The CDR3 has 15 amino acids. V was trimmed by 5 bases and J by 0 bases, leaving 11 bases between them. The germline CDR1 and CDR2 sequences are SEHNR and FQNEAQ (reference sequence). The CDR3 DNA sequence: TGTGCCAGCAGCCCGCTCGGGGGCTCTGGAAACACCATATATTTT. It encodes CASSPLGGSGNTIYF.

The CDR3 nucleotides are TGTGCCAGTAGCGGGACACCAAATCAGCCCCAGCATTTT. Protein sequence: CASSGTPNQPQHF. The chain is built from TRBV19 and TRBJ1-5; possible D gene TRBD1, 6 bases. The length of the CDR3 is 13 residues. The germline V and J ends were trimmed by 6 bases and 4 bases, with 10 bases remaining between them. The germline CDR1 and CDR2 sequences are LNHDA and SQIVND (reference sequence).

The V and J genes are TRBV5-1 and TRBJ2-1; TRBD2 matches 11 bases. CDR1 is SGHRS and CDR2 is YFSETQ in the germline V gene. The CDR3 is 17 residues long. The ends lost 0 bases at V and 6 bases at J; junction bases unmatched: 8. The CDR3 loop reads CASSLGLAGMPGNEQFF. The CDR3, as DNA: TGCGCCAGCAGCTTGGGACTAGCGGGAATGCCTGGCAATGAGCAGTTCTTC.

The gene calls are TRBV6-5 and TRBJ1-3; weak D call: TRBD1 (5 bases). Per the germline V gene, CDR1 is MNHEY and CDR2 is SVGAGI. The CDR3 covers 15 residues. The V gene lost 5 bases and the J gene lost 0 bases, with 11 bases spanning the gap. The DNA for the CDR3 is TGTGCCAGCAGTCGACAGTCGTTCTCTGGAAACACCATATATTTT. This sequence encodes CASSRQSFSGNTIYF.

The rearrangement links TRBV24-1 to TRBJ1-4; 12 bases are a match to TRBD1. V gave up 5 bases and J gave up 7 bases; unmatched junction bases: 7. The CDR3 totals 16 residues. Germline V gene lookup returns CDR1 KGHDR and CDR2 SFDVKD. The DNA for the CDR3 is TGTGCCACCAGTGTTGGGACAGGGGGCATAGGTGAAAAACTGTTTTTT. It encodes CATSVGTGGIGEKLFF.

This clone was seen just once. The chain joins TRBV25-1 to TRBJ2-1; 8 bases align to TRBD2. V trimming: 4 bases; J trimming: 6 bases; junction bases outside the gene matches: 11. This CDR3 has 16 amino acids. Germline CDR1 MGHDK, CDR2 SYGVNS. This chain's CDR3 is CASSARTSGRINEQFF. CDR3 DNA: TGTGCCAGCAGTGCCAGAACTAGCGGAAGGATCAATGAGCAGTTCTTC.

The chain couples TRBV5-1 to TRBJ1-1; D perhaps matches TRBD1 (5 bases). Germline-derived CDR1 and CDR2 are SGHRS and YFSETQ. The germline V and J ends were trimmed by 4 bases and 3 bases, with 13 bases remaining between them. The CDR3 is made up of 14 amino acids. The CDR3 is CASSLLGGDTEAFF. DNA for the CDR3: TGCGCCAGCAGCCTGTTGGGGGGTGACACTGAAGCTTTCTTT.

The chain joins TRBV30 to TRBJ1-1; 9 bases are shared with TRBD1. CDR1 and CDR2 (germline): GTSNPN, SVGIG (reference sequence). V was pared by 3 bases and J by 1 base, with 6 bases of the junction left unmatched. The CDR3 runs 15 residues. The CDR3 loop reads CAWSPGTGWNTEAFF. CDR3 in DNA: TGTGCCTGGAGCCCCGGGACAGGGTGGAACACTGAAGCTTTCTTT.

In regard to this clone: Other DNA sequences within the sample encode an identical CDR3. The chain employs TRBV5-1 and TRBJ1-5; D might be TRBD1 (6 bases). V lost 4 bases, J lost 1 base, and 9 bases lay in between. The CDR3 runs to 14 residues. Germline CDR1 reads SGHRS; CDR2 reads YFSETQ. For the CDR3, the DNA is TGCGCCAGCAGCCTAACAGGGAGCAATCAGCCCCAGCATTTT. It codes for CASSLTGSNQPQHF. Full variable domain (missing parts from reference TRBV5-1 and TRBJ1-5): KAGVTQTPRYLIKTRGQQVTLSCSPISGHRSVSWYQQTPGQGLQFLFEYFSETQRNKGNFPGRFSGRQFSNSRSEMNVSTLELGDSALYLCASSLTGSNQPQHFGDGTRLSIL.

This clone was seen only once. The rearrangement links TRBV4-1 to TRBJ1-4; TRBD1 aligns across 8 bases. This CDR3 spans 16 amino acids. CDR1 is MGHRA, CDR2 YSYEKL, per germline. V lost 4 bases and J lost 6; bases outside the gene matches: 10. The CDR3 spells CASSPSLDRADEKLFF. Here the CDR3 DNA reads TGCGCCAGCAGCCCCTCATTGGACAGGGCTGATGAAAAACTGTTTTTT.

The gene calls are TRBV3-1 (or the pseudogene TRBV3-2) and TRBJ1-2; TRBD1 matches at 9 bases. After removal of 3 bases from V and 5 bases from J, the junction contained 13 bases not matched to a gene. CDR3 length: 17 amino acids. From germline, CDR1 is LGHDT and CDR2 YNNKEL (reference sequence). The CDR3 region is CASSQGGQGLGGYGYTF. Written as DNA, the CDR3 is TGTGCCAGCAGCCAGGGGGGACAGGGTCTAGGAGGATATGGCTACACCTTC.

The chain employs TRBV4-2 and TRBJ1-2, with no clear D. The germline V gene encodes CDR1 LGHNA and CDR2 YNFKEQ. The CDR3 runs 15 residues. Trimming shortened V by 0 bases and J by 8 bases, and 16 bases separated the two germline ends. CDR3 sequence reads: CASSQETTVPRGYTF. DNA of the CDR3: TGTGCCAGCAGCCAAGAGACAACGGTTCCCCGCGGCTACACCTTC.

CDR3 sequence (DNA): TGTGCCAGCAGCTCCACAGGGCCCTCTGGAAACACCATATATTTT. Amino acid sequence: CASSSTGPSGNTIYF. The chain has TRBV2 and TRBJ1-3; D perhaps matches TRBD1 (6 bases). With 6 bases removed from V and 0 bases from J, the gap between germline ends came to 12 bases. CDR1 is SNHLY and CDR2 is FYNNEI in the germline V gene. The CDR3 is 15 residues long.

The chain recombines TRBV4-3 with TRBJ1-4, with 8 bases matching TRBD1. The trim removed 2 bases at V and 14 bases at J, leaving 7 bases unmatched. This CDR3 region has 13 residues. The germline gives CDR1 LGHNA, CDR2 YSLEER. The CDR3 sequence: CASSQNPGQGLFF. The DNA for the CDR3 is TGCGCCAGCAGCCAAAACCCTGGACAGGGCCTGTTTTTT.